A selection of T cell receptor beta chains follows, all from one sample in a study of T cells expressing NK-cell markers. With the 5' RACE reads reprocessed, TCRdb shows one record per CDR3 protein and no DNA. The table gives about 380,000 distinct CDR3 sequences; the top ten clones make up over 4% of it. The sequenced sample was blood T cells: a sorted CD56 or NKG2C T cell subset, CD4+ or CD8+ T cells, or bulk PBMC T cells (not recorded which). Receptors originate from a man aged 18-69 years in good health. CDR3s include the opening cysteine and the closing phenylalanine or tryptophan.

j_call	v_call	cdr3_aa
TRBJ2-2	TRBV20-1	CSVMGPDNTGELFF
TRBJ2-2	TRBV12-3/TRBV12-4	CASTTLAGGRTGELFF
TRBJ2-7	TRBV6-6	CASSYPGTEQYF
TRBJ1-5	TRBV19	CASSIEKVQVGDQPQHF
TRBJ2-2	TRBV19	CASSFPQGMANTGELFF
TRBJ1-3	TRBV6-5	CASSYYGRAGNTIYF
TRBJ1-2	TRBV6-1	CASKRNREYGYTF
TRBJ2-5	TRBV4-1	CASSHSSNRETQYF
TRBJ1-1	TRBV28	CASSLLLDGQNTEAFF
TRBJ2-7	TRBV3-1	CASSLRGRDTEQYF
TRBJ2-6	TRBV11-2	CASSLDWGRAGANVLTF
TRBJ1-4	TRBV4-2	CASSQGDRWSPNEKLFF
TRBJ2-7	TRBV2	CASRGGAYEQYF
TRBJ1-2	TRBV20-1	CSARDRGFGGYTF
TRBJ1-6	TRBV7-9	CASSLATGGHSPLHF
TRBJ1-3	TRBV19	CASSIGTVSGNTIYF
TRBJ2-7	TRBV6-1	CASNHPFTYEQYF
TRBJ2-3	TRBV29-1	CSVESGQGYTDTQYF
TRBJ1-5	TRBV20-1	CSARDMGRPDQPQHF
TRBJ2-1	TRBV5-4	CASSSSPGRFASGVLGEQFF
TRBJ1-3	TRBV7-6	CASSLDLAPGNNIYF
TRBJ2-6	TRBV6-5	CASSYSWTGKSGANVLTF
TRBJ1-5	TRBV11-2	CASSWQSNQPQHF
TRBJ2-3	TRBV19	CASSTRGQGGTDTQYF
TRBJ2-7	TRBV12-3/TRBV12-4	CASSPGIYEQYF
TRBJ2-3	TRBV20-1	CSARRPGLRTDTQYF
TRBJ2-5	TRBV20-1	CSARVVGGWEETQYF
TRBJ2-5	TRBV2	CASRSGLAGGPQETQYF
TRBJ1-2	TRBV6-1	CASSRQGKTTARYGYTF
TRBJ2-1	TRBV11-1	CASSLVTSGLHNEQFF
TRBJ2-1	TRBV27	CASSLAPGQGRNEQFF
TRBJ2-7	TRBV5-1	CASSSKPGAEQYF
TRBJ1-2	TRBV4-1	CASSQDRYRVLVGYTF
TRBJ2-7	TRBV29-1	CSVDTGQGVGKQYF
TRBJ2-3	TRBV5-6	CASSLGTVQRADTQYF
TRBJ1-5	TRBV12-3/TRBV12-4	CASSVTGRPGQPQHF
TRBJ1-1	TRBV13	CASSRLIKQGINTEAFF
TRBJ2-1	TRBV7-3	CASSFLPGQGKGNEQFF
TRBJ1-1	TRBV20-1	CSASARTGNTEAFF
TRBJ2-3	TRBV5-1	CASSLTGPLGDTQYF
TRBJ2-1	TRBV2	CASSLPVRKDNEQFF
TRBJ1-5	TRBV2	CASSPSELQTQHF
TRBJ2-5	TRBV10-3	CAISEPLQGRGETQYF
TRBJ2-5	TRBV7-9	CASSLEVHRETQYF
TRBJ1-3	TRBV6-1	CASSERQAFSGNTIYF
TRBJ2-1	TRBV19	CASSVAGERAFDEQFF
TRBJ1-4	TRBV9	CASSVGTGGLFF
TRBJ1-5	TRBV5-6	CASSSRQPQHF
TRBJ2-3	TRBV11-2	CASSSGANTQYF
TRBJ2-6	TRBV6-2/TRBV6-3	CASSTGTGASGANVLTF
TRBJ2-5	TRBV7-7	CASSTGSGQETQYF